What follows are 6 T cell receptor beta chains derived from one specimen sequenced in a study of T cell therapy after organ transplantation. Repertoires were generated with immunoSEQ multiplex PCR, while TCRdb's copy carries only in-frame clones and drops some. This table holds approximately 52,000 clones, around 93% found once. No cognate antigen is known for these TCRs. This specimen was CD8+ T cells from blood, taken before autologous CMV-specific T cell therapy. Receptors originate from a human patient who had received a solid organ transplant and had CMV disease.

The count of this clone is one. The V gene is TRBV4-1, the J gene TRBJ1-3; D gene unclear. The CDR3 extends over 16 amino acids. Per the germline V gene, CDR1 is MGHRA and CDR2 is YSYEKL. The V and J ends lost 0 bases and 0 bases respectively, with 9 bases between them. The DNA for the CDR3 is TGCGCCAGCAGCCAAGAGACCCCCAGCTCTGGAAACACCATATATTTT. This codes for CASSQETPSSGNTIYF.

The chain recombines TRBV28 with TRBJ1-1; possible D gene TRBD1, 6 bases. V dropped 6 bases and J dropped 4 bases, with 12 bases sitting between them. The germline gives CDR1 MDHEN, CDR2 SYDVKM. The CDR3 is made up of 13 amino acids. The CDR3 sequence: CASRPQGITEAFF. The CDR3 DNA follows: TGTGCCAGCAGACCCCAGGGGATCACTGAAGCTTTCTTT.

This clone is a singleton in its sample. J is TRBJ1-1 and V is TRBV27, with unresolved D. The CDR3 runs 14 residues. Germline V gives CDR1 MNHEY, CDR2 SMNVEV (reference sequence). Trimming removed 3 bases from V and 4 bases from J, with 12 bases in between. The CDR3: CASSFRTASTEAFF. CDR3 coding DNA: TGTGCCAGCAGTTTCAGGACGGCCAGCACTGAAGCTTTCTTT.

The chain couples TRBV12-5 to TRBJ2-3; perhaps D is TRBD1 or TRBD2 (6 bases each). CDR3 length: 15 residues. Germline values: CDR1 LGHNT, CDR2 FRNRAP. V was cut by 4 bases and J by 4 bases, with 15 bases left in between. The CDR3: CASGSTPRGPDTQYF. CDR3 bases: TGTGCTAGTGGTTCAACCCCCCGGGGGCCAGATACGCAGTATTTT.

The chain uses TRBV5-6 and TRBJ2-1; TRBD2 aligns across 7 bases. This CDR3 region has 16 residues. Germline CDR1 SGHDT, CDR2 YYEEEE. V was pared by 0 bases and J by 6 bases, with 9 bases of the junction left unmatched. Here the CDR3 DNA reads TGTGCCAGCAGCTTGGGCGGGGAGGGCCGAGTCAATGAGCAGTTCTTC. Translating gives CASSLGGEGRVNEQFF.

V is TRBV6-5 and J is TRBJ2-2; D not certain. CDR3 length equals 14 residues. The V gene's germline CDR1 is MNHEY and CDR2 SVGAGI. The V end lost 3 bases, the J end lost 5 bases, and 10 bases lay between the germline ends. For the CDR3, the DNA is TGTGCCAGCAGTTATTTCCAGAATACCGGGGAGCTGTTTTTT. Encoded protein: CASSYFQNTGELFF.